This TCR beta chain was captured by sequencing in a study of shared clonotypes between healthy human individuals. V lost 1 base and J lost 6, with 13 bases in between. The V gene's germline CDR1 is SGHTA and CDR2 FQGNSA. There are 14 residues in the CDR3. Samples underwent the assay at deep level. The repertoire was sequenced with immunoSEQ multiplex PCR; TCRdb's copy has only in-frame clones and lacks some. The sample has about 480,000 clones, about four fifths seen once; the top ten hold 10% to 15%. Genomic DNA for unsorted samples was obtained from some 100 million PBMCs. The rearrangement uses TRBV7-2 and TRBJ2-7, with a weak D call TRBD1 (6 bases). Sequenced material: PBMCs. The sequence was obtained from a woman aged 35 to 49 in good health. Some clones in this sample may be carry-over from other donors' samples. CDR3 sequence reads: CASSLGLSGVEQYF. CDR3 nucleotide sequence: TGTGCCAGCAGCTTAGGGTTATCAGGGGTCGAGCAGTACTTC.